The 13 T cell receptor beta chains reported below all come from one sample, sequenced in a study of human T cells and chemical hapten exposure. The total RNA was obtained from whole blood that was not fractionated. TCRdb ran MiXCR on the 5' RACE reads and lists one entry per CDR3 protein. The data contain about 140,000 distinct CDR3 sequences, 3.5% to 5% of them singletons. The receptors derive from a female donor in good health.

Many counts were recorded for this clonotype. The chain carries TRBV9 and TRBJ2-5, with a possible D match to TRBD1 (6 bases). CDR3 length: 14 amino acids. Trimming pared 0 bases from V and 5 bases from J, leaving 11 bases between. Germline values: CDR1 SGDLS, CDR2 YYNGEE. CDR3: CASSVGQAGETQYF. The DNA for the CDR3 is TGTGCCAGCAGCGTAGGACAGGCTGGGGAGACCCAGTACTTC.

In this sample, this clonotype turned up many times. The J gene is TRBJ1-2, the V gene TRBV12-5, with no clear D. CDR3 length: 14 residues. The germline V gene encodes CDR1 LGHNT and CDR2 FRNRAP. V was shortened by 4 bases and J by 4 bases, with 13 bases between the two germline ends. The CDR3: CASGSGVWAYGYTF. DNA for the CDR3: TGTGCTAGTGGTTCCGGCGTTTGGGCCTATGGCTACACCTTC.

This clonotype was seen more than once but under ten times. The chain carries TRBV29-1 and TRBJ2-7, with no clear D. The CDR3 has 13 residues. V lost 7 bases to trimming and J lost 5 bases, with 18 bases between them. Germline V CDR1 and CDR2: SQVTM, ANQGSEA. The CDR3 loop reads CSAGLGRGDEQYF. The CDR3, as DNA: TGCAGCGCCGGGCTAGGGCGTGGGGACGAGCAGTACTTC.

This clonotype was seen at least ten times. The genes are TRBV15 and TRBJ2-7; 9 nucleotides agree with TRBD2. V lost 5 bases to trimming and J lost 4 bases; unmatched junction nucleotides: 6. CDR3 length: 14 residues. Germline V lookup: CDR1 LNHNV, CDR2 YYDKDF (reference sequence). The CDR3 reads CATSRGGESYEQYF. The CDR3 DNA is TGTGCCACCAGCCGCGGGGGGGAGTCGTACGAGCAGTACTTC.

This clonotype has at least ten counts. The CDR3 nucleotides are TGTGCCAGCAGCTTAGAGTCCGCAACACCCTATGGCTACACCTTC. This sequence encodes CASSLESATPYGYTF. This chain links TRBV7-2 with TRBJ1-2; D not certain. The CDR3 runs to 15 residues. Germline V lookup: CDR1 SGHTA, CDR2 FQGNSA. V was shortened by 1 base and J by 4 bases, with 13 bases between the two germline ends.

This clonotype was seen ten or more times. The chain carries TRBV20-1 and TRBJ2-3; D perhaps matches TRBD2 (5 bases). The germline gives CDR1 DFQATT, CDR2 SNEGSKA (reference sequence). The CDR3 consists of 13 residues. V was trimmed by 7 bases and J by 3 bases, leaving 14 bases between them. CDR3 nucleotides: TGCAGTGTTTTCGGGGATCCGACAGATACGCAGTATTTT. Amino acid sequence: CSVFGDPTDTQYF.

The table lists this clonotype with many counts. The chain carries TRBV19 and TRBJ2-7; tentative D call: TRBD1 (6 bases). Trimming removed 10 bases from V and 3 bases from J, with 16 bases in between. Germline CDR1 is LNHDA and CDR2 is SQIVND (reference sequence). The CDR3 sequence is 13 residues long. The CDR3, as DNA: TGTGCCACCTCGACAGGAGCTGGCTACGAGCAGTACTTC. The encoded protein is CATSTGAGYEQYF. The entire variable domain, with the rest obtained from reference TRBV19 and TRBJ2-7, is as follows: DGGITQSPKYLFRKEGQNVTLSCEQNLNHDAMYWYRQDPGQGLRLIYYSQIVNDFQKGDIAEGYSVSREKKESFPLTVTSAQKNPTAFYLCATSTGAGYEQYFGPGTRLTVT.

This clonotype has ten or more counts. V usage is TRBV7-9 and J usage is TRBJ1-2, with 7 bases fitting TRBD1. V lost 1 base to trimming and J lost 4 bases; unmatched junction nucleotides: 6. This CDR3 comprises 15 residues. Germline-derived CDR1 and CDR2 are SEHNR and FQNEAQ (reference sequence). In DNA, the CDR3 is TGTGCCAGCAGCTTAGGACAGGGCGCTTTCTATGGCTACACCTTC. Its protein product is CASSLGQGAFYGYTF. Full variable domain (rest looked up from reference TRBV7-9 and TRBJ1-2): DTGVSQNPRHKITKRGQNVTFRCDPISEHNRLYWYRQTLGQGPEFLTYFQNEAQLEKSRLLSDRFSAERPKGSFSTLEIQRTEQGDSAMYLCASSLGQGAFYGYTFGSGTRLTVV.

In its sample, this clonotype was seen many times. The chain recombines TRBV24-1 with TRBJ2-2; D ambiguous. CDR1 KGHDR and CDR2 SFDVKD come from the germline V gene. CDR3 length: 13 amino acids. Between the trimmed V and J ends, which lost 2 bases and 6 bases, there was a span of 6 bases. CDR3 DNA: TGTGCCACCAGTGATTCATCGGCCGGGGAGCTGTTTTTT. This gives the protein CATSDSSAGELFF.

The chain has TRBV4-2 and TRBJ2-1; D is uncertain. Germline CDR1 is LGHNA and CDR2 is YNFKEQ. This CDR3 contains 14 residues. The V and J ends lost 3 bases and 5 bases respectively, with 11 bases between them. CDR3 bases: TGTGCCAGCAGCCATCGCCGGGCCGACAATGAGCAGTTCTTC. As protein: CASSHRRADNEQFF.

This clonotype was seen ten or more times. V and J are TRBV28 and TRBJ2-7; D perhaps matches TRBD2 (5 bases). The CDR3 sequence is 14 residues long. Germline loops: CDR1 MDHEN, CDR2 SYDVKM. V was clipped by 6 bases and J by 1 base, with 13 bases between them. CDR3 region: CASSTGEWSYEQYF. The DNA for the CDR3 is TGTGCCAGCAGCACCGGGGAGTGGTCCTACGAGCAGTACTTC.

This clonotype was seen ten or more times. This chain uses TRBV28 with TRBJ2-5, with 12 bases identical to TRBD2. Germline assignment: CDR1 MDHEN and CDR2 SYDVKM. The CDR3 contains 15 residues. With 5 bases clipped from V and 4 bases from J, the junction kept 5 bases outside the gene matches. The CDR3 DNA follows: TGTGCCAGCAGTAAGACTAGCGGGGGAGCAGAGACCCAGTACTTC. This translates into CASSKTSGGAETQYF.

This clonotype was found a few times. The V and J genes are TRBV7-3 and TRBJ2-1; tentatively, D is TRBD1 (5 bases). This CDR3 has 15 residues. CDR1 is SGHTA, CDR2 FQGTGA, per germline. The V end was cut by 5 bases, the J end by 4 bases, with 15 bases between. The CDR3: CASSLRQSRYNEQFF. The DNA of the CDR3 is TGTGCCAGCAGCCTCCGACAGAGCCGGTACAATGAGCAGTTCTTC. The complete variable domain, with remaining parts taken from reference TRBV7-3 and TRBJ2-1, reads GAGVSQTPSNKVTEKGKYVELRCDPISGHTALYWYRQSLGQGPEFLIYFQGTGAADDSGLPNDRFFAVRPEGSVSTLKIQRTERGDSAVYLCASSLRQSRYNEQFFGPGTRLTVL.